These 11 T cell receptor beta chains were sequenced from one sample in a study of T cells in women clearing cervical HPV infection. Only in-frame clones appear in the TCRdb table, and some are missing; sequencing was by immunoSEQ multiplex PCR. The clone table shows about 39,000 clones, with the ten largest holding around 4.7%. Sequencing was done on a sample of blood buffy coat. The receptors shown here come from a woman aged 18 to 69 with a cervical HPV16 infection that either progressed to CIN3+ or cleared (not recorded which).

With regard to this clone: The CDR3 end is not reached by the read, which stops 3 residues before it; the germline J gene fills it in. The genes are TRBV18 and TRBJ2-1; TRBD1 matches 9 bases. The V and J ends lost 0 bases and 7 bases, in that order; junction bases with no gene match: 13. This CDR3 spans 18 amino acids. Germline values: CDR1 KGHSH, CDR2 LQKENI. CDR3 region: CASSPPNTGTGRVNEQFF. The sequenced part of the CDR3 DNA is TGTGCCAGCTCACCACCGAATACCGGGACAGGGCGTGTTAATGAG.

On this clone: The observed sequence ends 3 residues before the CDR3 terminus, with the missing tail filled in from the germline J gene. The genes are TRBV7-9 and TRBJ1-3, with 7 bases aligning to TRBD1. This CDR3 is built from 15 residues. J was trimmed by 4 bases and V by 5 bases; bases with no gene match: 8. Per germline, CDR1 SEHNR and CDR2 FQNEAQ (reference sequence). The CDR3 region is CASSPPETGGNTIYF. Incomplete CDR3 DNA: TGTGCCAGCAGCCCTCCCGAGACAGGGGGAAACACC. Filled out from reference TRBV7-9 and TRBJ1-3, the complete variable domain reads DTGVSQNPRHKITKRGQNVTFRCDPISEHNRLYWYRQTLGQGPEFLTYFQNEAQLEKSRLLSDRFSAERPKGSFSTLEIQRTEQGDSAMYLCASSPPETGGNTIYFGEGSWLTVV.

A word on this clone: Sequencing ends 3 residues short of the CDR3 end; the germline J gene provides the rest. The chain joins TRBV7-6 to TRBJ1-4; D is unresolved. CDR1 and CDR2 from the germline V gene are SGHVS and FNYEAQ. The CDR3 is made up of 15 amino acids. The ends were cut back, 1 base at V and 4 bases at J, with 10 bases in the middle. The CDR3 spells CASSLEPGFNEKLFF. Incomplete CDR3 DNA: TGTGCCAGCAGCTTAGAGCCGGGGTTTAATGAAAAA.

To note about this clone: The read ends 3 residues shy of where the CDR3 ends; the end is completed using the germline J gene. The J gene is TRBJ2-1, the V gene TRBV12-3 or TRBV12-4, with 12 bases aligning to TRBD1. V lost 3 bases to trimming and J lost 8 bases; unmatched junction nucleotides: 2. CDR3 length: 14 residues. CDR3 sequence: CASSLGTGGDEQFF. The sequenced CDR3 bases are TGTGCCAGCAGTTTGGGGACAGGGGGCGATGAG.

For this clone: The CDR3 is cut off 3 residues early in the read; its end comes from the germline J gene. The chain is built from TRBV5-1 and TRBJ1-2; TRBD1 matches at 7 bases. This CDR3 spans 20 amino acids. J lost 4 bases, V lost 0 bases, and 21 bases had no gene match. Germline assignment: CDR1 SGHRS and CDR2 YFSETQ. The CDR3 bases that were read are TGCGCCAGCAGCTTGGGTGGCGGAAGGGACAGCTTCTTACGATCCTATGGC. This codes for CASSLGGGRDSFLRSYG. The entire CDR3 reads CASSLGGGRDSFLRSYGYTF.

To note about this clone: Read data end 3 residues before the CDR3 end; the end is taken from the germline J gene. The chain combines TRBV20-1 with TRBJ1-1, with TRBD1 matching 9 bases. The CDR3 totals 13 residues. The germline V gene encodes CDR1 DFQATT and CDR2 SNEGSKA (reference sequence). The CDR3 region is CSARAPGQGLAFF. CDR3 DNA (partial): TGCAGTGCTAGGGCCCCGGGACAGGGATTA.

Comment on this clone: The observed sequence ends 3 residues before the CDR3 terminus, with the missing tail filled in from the germline J gene. The rearrangement links TRBV5-4 to TRBJ2-3; D not certain. The ends were cut back, 3 bases at V and 8 bases at J, with 13 bases in the middle. CDR3 length: 13 residues. The V gene's germline CDR1 is SGHNT and CDR2 YYREEE (reference sequence). Partial CDR3 DNA: TGTGCCAGCAGCTCCTCCACAACGATTACG. The encoded protein is CASSSSTTIT. The whole CDR3 protein reads CASSSSTTITQYF.

Comment on this clone: Coverage ceases 3 residues before the CDR3 finishes, and the germline J gene fills in the end. The V and J genes are TRBV7-9 and TRBJ2-1; D not certain. The ends were cut back, 3 bases at V and 6 bases at J, with 9 bases in the middle. Looked up from germline, CDR1 is SEHNR and CDR2 is FQNEAQ (reference sequence). CDR3 length: 13 residues. CDR3 residues: CASSLERGNEQFF. Incomplete CDR3 DNA: TGTGCCAGCAGCTTGGAGCGAGGCAATGAG.

With regard to this clone: Read data end 3 residues before the CDR3 end; the end is taken from the germline J gene. V gene TRBV7-6 combines with J gene TRBJ1-1; D gene ambiguous. From germline, CDR1 is SGHVS and CDR2 FNYEAQ. The CDR3 contains 13 residues. Trimming cost V 5 bases and J 1 base, with 8 bases left between them. CDR3 sequence: CASSQNKNTEAFF. The DNA read from the CDR3 is TGTGCCAGCAGCCAAAACAAGAACACTGAA.

In the case of this clone: The read falls 3 residues short of the CDR3 end, and the missing part is taken from the germline J gene. The rearrangement uses TRBV7-8 and TRBJ2-2, with TRBD2 identical over 11 bases. The ends lost 5 bases at V and 6 bases at J; junction bases unmatched: 8. Per the germline V gene, CDR1 is SGHVS and CDR2 is FQNEAQ. CDR3 length: 16 residues. The CDR3 spells CASSGRLAGSSGELFF. The part of the CDR3 DNA that was read is TGTGCCAGCAGCGGAAGACTAGCGGGGTCTTCCGGGGAG.

As for this clone: Read data end 3 residues before the CDR3 end; the end is taken from the germline J gene. The V gene is TRBV19, the J gene TRBJ2-5; D might be TRBD2 (5 bases). The ends were cut back, 5 bases at V and 5 bases at J, with 12 bases in the middle. The CDR3 extends over 13 amino acids. The V gene's germline CDR1 is LNHDA and CDR2 SQIVND (reference sequence). CDR3 sequence reads: CASSAGPGETQYF. The CDR3 DNA, read in part, is TGTGCCAGTAGTGCAGGCCCGGGGGAGACC.